This T cell receptor (beta chain) was profiled in a study of regulatory T cells in long-lasting Graves disease. Germline V gene data show CDR1 as GTSNPN and CDR2 as SVGIG (reference sequence). The ends were cut back, 2 bases at V and 9 bases at J, with 22 bases in the middle. The CDR3 length is 15 residues. Construction of TCR beta libraries relied on iRepertoire HTBI primers and on Arm-PCR targeting CDR3 regions. TCRdb reprocessed the multiplex PCR reads via MiXCR and lists one record per CDR3 protein. The table includes approximately 360,000 distinct CDR3 sequences, roughly 25% detected once. Time point of the sample: persistent/refractory GD, antithyroid drugs over 5 years with positive TRAb. Construction of the TCR library relied on RNA isolated from PBMCs. As a group, patients came from one endocrinology department in Xi'an, China. This clonotype has a handful of counts.

The sequence was collected from a woman between 35 and 50 years old with Graves disease. The specimen was peripheral blood mononuclear cells (PBMCs), collected when the disease was refractory, from a patient treated with antithyroid drugs. The J gene is TRBJ1-2, the V gene TRBV30, with D possibly TRBD1 on 5 matching bases. The CDR3 spells CAWSPDRGALGSYTF. In DNA form, the CDR3 reads TGTGCCTGGAGTCCCGATCGTGGGGCTCTCGGAAGCTACACCTTC.